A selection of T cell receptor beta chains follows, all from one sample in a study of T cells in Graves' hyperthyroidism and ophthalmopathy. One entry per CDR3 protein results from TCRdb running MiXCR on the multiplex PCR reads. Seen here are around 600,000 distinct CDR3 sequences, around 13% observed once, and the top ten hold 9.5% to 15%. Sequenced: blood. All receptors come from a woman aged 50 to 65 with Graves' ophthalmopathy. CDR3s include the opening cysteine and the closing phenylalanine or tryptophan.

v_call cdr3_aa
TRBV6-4 CASSTHSGQPQHF
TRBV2 CASSEGERNRYTQYF
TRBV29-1 CSVEGAQSSYNEQFF
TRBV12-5 CASGSEGQTYEQYF
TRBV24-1 CATSDARLHNQPQHF
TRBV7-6 CASSLLQGRANEKLFF
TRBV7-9 CASSLRVGNTDTQYF
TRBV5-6 CASSTGQENSPLHF
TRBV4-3 CASSRRLLAGEQFF
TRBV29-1 CSVRIGRGLSYEQYF
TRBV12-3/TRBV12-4 CAGSLAPQPQHF
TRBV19 CASSRMDGMNTEAFF
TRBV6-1 CASSGGSGTSVTWEQFF
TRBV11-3 CASSLGPQGYEQYF
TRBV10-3 CAISLSKGPSSYEQYF
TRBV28 CASERETQYF
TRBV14 CASSPRPGQFDYGYTF
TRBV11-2 CASSFGGLETQYF
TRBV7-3 CASSPDGAFSYEQYF
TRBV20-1 CSARGKGLAVYNEQFF
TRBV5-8 CASSHIRDRGFFLYGYTF
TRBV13 CASGGLGWDTEAFF
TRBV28 CASSPGIRTEKLFF
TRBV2 CASSEFLYEQYF
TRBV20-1 CSALRRGSSGNTIYF
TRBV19 CASSLTGGPDTEAFF
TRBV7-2 CASSLLAGVHTGELFF
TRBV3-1 CASSNRWEKLFF
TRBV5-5 CASSLEHSNQPQHF
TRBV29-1 CSVEGNGGIYF
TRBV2 CASDLSGDVAFEQFF
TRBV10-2 CAVGTSFANEQFF
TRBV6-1 CASALGRGKNIQYF
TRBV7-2 CASSSNPTYGTQYF
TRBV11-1 CASSSIFDGGERRGEQFF
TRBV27 CASSLSTGGSIRNEQYF
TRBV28 CASSFHMGGATEAFF
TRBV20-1 CSARPRLATHLSGEQFF
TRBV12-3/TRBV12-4 CASSDRGIANYGYTF
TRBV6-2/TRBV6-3 CASSYTGSKYGYTF
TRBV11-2 CASSSTGQNNSPLHF
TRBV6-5 CASSYSNTQGAGELFF
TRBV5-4 CASSLGLAGGRTNTGELFF
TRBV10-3 CAISETGGLNSGNTIYF
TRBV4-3 CASSQVSGLATYEQYF
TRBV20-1 CSASGDYNEQFF
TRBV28 CASTVTGPYEQYF
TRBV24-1 CATSDRHWFYYNEQFF
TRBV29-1 CSAHLPQDRYSYNEQFF
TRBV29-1 CSVEGIGGSYEQYF
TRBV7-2 CASSLTAGERNEQFF
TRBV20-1 CSATDRGLKAFF
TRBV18 CASSPPYPGQGNTGELFF